The T cell receptor beta chain under discussion was sequenced for a study of cytomegalovirus exposure and HLA in healthy donors (dated by TCRdb to about 2017). General notes on the study: An earlier analysis of approximately 640 of the donors reported 250 to 350 Gb of sequence data and some 120 million unique TCR beta sequences from about 200 million T cells. A separate validation cohort of over a hundred different subjects was used in addition to the roughly 640-subject first cohort. Every discovery cohort repertoire had been produced on one sequencing platform. A few DR-DQ haplotypes were handled as single units for association and clustering because linkage in the cohort was strong. A later analysis re-analyzed previously published TCR beta repertoires from 666 donors and added high-resolution HLA genotyping to study TCR occurrence patterns. The number of donors typed differed by locus, with about 629-640 for A, B, C, DRB1 and DQB1, roughly 520 for DQA1, nearly 610 for DPA1, and under 490 for DPB1. Roughly 300 gigabases of sequencing data and around 90 million unique TCR sequences made up an early release that covered approximately 700 HLA-typed donors. The study aimed to test whether cataloging public T cell receptors could reveal signatures of past pathogen exposure. Class I and class II HLA loci were covered by the typing at four-digit resolution. Across about 370 genotyped donors of the cohort, an average of about 200,000 unique TCR beta nucleotide sequences per donor were sequenced, and roughly 18% of those sequences were non-productive. High-throughput TCR immunosequencing, statistical association of individual TCRs with disease status, and machine learning were combined to predict cytomegalovirus infection status. Rather than drawing on any new phenotypic data, the later analysis identified candidate immune exposures from TCR beta sequences and the way those sequences occurred across donors. In a later genetic analysis, genome-wide SNP genotypes for about 65% of the 666 donors were used, and that subset was treated as a discovery cohort. In an earlier analysis of roughly 580 of the donors, high-throughput TCR beta sequencing was used to judge whether each TCR beta V gene segment behaved as functional or pseudogenic. Using immunosequencing, the study profiled T cell repertoires from some 670 subjects and related those repertoires to cytomegalovirus serostatus. Among the roughly 400 genotyped donors, around 81% belonged to the genetic ancestry cluster associated with self-reported Caucasian donors. Donor age, sex, ethnicity and CMV serostatus were compiled together with the repertoire data.

In total, approximately 690 healthy bone marrow donors made up the cohort. All cohort members were sampled while nominally healthy, although unrecorded immune exposures were likely present. The donor was CMV seropositive and was included in the group of 290 or so seropositive cohort members. A peripheral blood sample was collected from each donor, and TCR beta sequencing was performed on peripheral blood mononuclear cells. Genomic DNA was extracted from the blood cell samples with the Qiagen DNeasy Blood Extraction Kit. This clone was seen once. Its antigen remains undetermined. No per-base quality is available; no much larger clone lies one base away. The research as a whole found: A further reported finding was that TCR beta sequences accurately predicted the HLA-A and HLA-B alleles for most subjects in the first cohort. Correlated functional status among segregating V segments might be attributable to linkage disequilibrium, but an unknown experimental factor could not be ruled out. At a false discovery rate of 0.05, a later analysis linked fewer than 20,000 TCR beta sequences to specific HLA alleles. This cohort had only TCR beta chains sequenced, and the lack of alpha or paired-chain data limited which features could be detected. A group of highly shared sequence variants was considered likely to be a technical artifact of the sequencing pipeline. In vitro tests confirmed that a few of the cytomegalovirus-associated TCR beta chains recognize cytomegalovirus antigens. Assigning TCR associations to individual alleles was difficult when HLA alleles, especially DR and DQ, strongly co-occurred. It was suggested by the authors that the approach could potentially be generalized to other disease states and immunological phenotypes. The study gave a list of over 150 TCR beta chains associated with cytomegalovirus. Because HLA typing was missing for some donors at each locus, association tests included only the typed subset. Some IMGT-functional V segments, including TRBV6-2 and TRBV6-3, could not be told apart with the 87-base-pair reads, so those segments were excluded. CMV serostatus was the only immune exposure information available for the cohort. In a later genetic analysis, fewer N-insertions in productive TCRs were reported among donors in an Asian-associated ancestry cluster than the 666-donor mean. A later analysis found that HLA-associated TCR beta chains were more clonally expanded and had lower generation probabilities than equally common non-associated chains. Because counts were too low, about 18 rarely observed V segments, including chromosome 9 orphons, were excluded from the earlier analysis of 500 to 700 of the donors. The presence/absence analyses assumed that sequencing depth was roughly uniform across donors, and that assumption may not be true. V-gene and J-gene trimming of TCR beta chains was associated with a missense DCLRE1C variant in a later genetic analysis, and the association was replicated in an independent cohort. A later analysis found that TCR association rates varied across HLA loci, with DRB1 alleles showing the most associated TCRs and HLA-C alleles the fewest. Broadly in line with IMGT annotations, most TCR beta V segments showed up in productive rearrangements about 90% or about 30% of the time in an earlier analysis of 450 to 600 of the donors. Cytomegalovirus status was reported to be diagnosed by the classifier with high specificity and sensitivity in both the original and validation cohorts. Most TCR sequences were seen in very few donors, while some public TCRs were found in many individuals. According to a later analysis, parvovirus B19, influenza, CMV and Epstein-Barr virus appeared linked to several top co-occurrence clusters. A later analysis found that most CMV-associated TCR beta chains appeared HLA-restricted, with HLA associations seemingly driven largely by CMV exposure.

The germline ends are 10 bases apart after V is trimmed by 4 bases and J by 0 bases. Its CDR3 holds 14 amino acids, cysteine through phenylalanine. Of all the DNA, just the CDR3 is kept, 42 bases in frame from base 1. Reading the germline V gene gives CDR1 SQVTM and CDR2 ANQGSEA. The method was the immunoSEQ multiplex PCR assay. For the multiplex PCR, a mixture combining 60 forward primers for TCR Vbeta segments and 13 reverse primers for TCR Jbeta segments was used. The CDR3 region of rearranged TCR beta genes was amplified from genomic DNA by a multiplex PCR assay. On the Illumina HiSeq System, the amplified TCR beta libraries were sequenced as 87-base-pair reads. Turning to the authors' computational methods: A later analysis tallied 80 million to 95 million unique TCR beta chains across the approximately 670 repertoires, and some 10 million of those chains were shared by two or more donors. Raw reads were error-corrected and collapsed into unique sequences with a nearest-neighbor algorithm that merged closely related sequences to remove PCR and sequencing errors. V, D and J gene segments were assigned by aligning CDR3 sequences to IMGT reference sequences. For a sequence to be retained, a match of at least six nucleotides was required to both a V gene segment and a J gene segment. A rearrangement was called productive if the CDR3 had no stop codons and remained in frame with V and J, and every other rearrangement was called non-productive. Following IMGT convention, CDR3 was defined as the stretch from the second conserved V-encoded cysteine to the conserved J-encoded phenylalanine. The earlier analysis of 500 to 600 of the donors excluded sequences that lacked an unambiguous match to a single V gene segment. In an earlier analysis of some 590 of the donors, a V segment was called functional when productive rearrangements were above 56.7%, and segregating when the standard deviation between donors exceeded 5%. To diagnose cytomegalovirus status from the catalog of TCR beta chain sequences, a statistical classification framework was built. In a later analysis, V and J genes were assigned by comparing TCR nucleotide sequences against IMGT/GENE-DB human TR gene sequences. In a later analysis, CDR3 sequences and most-parsimonious VDJ recombination scenarios were assigned using the TCRdist pipeline. In a later analysis, each TCR beta chain was defined by its CDR3 amino acid sequence together with its V-gene family, and reads without a unique V-gene family were excluded. To address suspected cross-contamination and a sequencing artifact, a later analysis removed approximately 590 highly shared, low-generation-probability nucleotide sequences. In a later analysis, a clonal expansion index for each public chain was calculated from normalized within-repertoire ranks of inferred template counts. In a later analysis, generation probabilities were computed using a VDJ recombination model fitted to out-of-frame rearrangements, and the results were checked against IGoR. A later analysis scored TCR-TCR, TCR-HLA and TCR-CMV co-occurrence with hypergeometric tests, applying a repertoire-size bias correction to TCR pairs. In a later analysis, false discovery rates were estimated by permuting HLA or CMV assignments 20 times. In a later analysis, co-occurring TCRs were grouped using DBSCAN, with TCRdist sequence similarity added in when clustering inside HLA-allele-positive subsets. Repertoires with fewer than 30,000 or more than 120,000 public chains were left out of co-occurrence clustering, as were about five repertoires with anomalous nucleotide sharing. This is the immuneACCESS table as TCRdb keeps it, with only in-frame sequences that have V and J called. A part of the clones is gone; compared with another copy, unresolved V genes explain less than half, and the rest is unexplained. V, J and clone size are taken as reported in that table, and D and trimming were inferred from the DNA itself. For this sample the table gives 150,000 or so clones, of which 82% were detected only once. Around 6.6% of the sample goes to the ten largest clones.

The sequence is built from TRBV29-1 and TRBJ2-1; D gene: possibly TRBD1, on 5 matching bases. Sequencing used PBMCs. The sequence was obtained from a woman aged 50 to 60 in good health and CMV-seropositive. The CDR3 protein sequence reads: CSVGGERSYNEQFF. The nucleotides are TGCAGCGTTGGGGGCGAACGCTCCTACAATGAGCAGTTCTTC.